The subject of this entry is one T cell receptor beta chain. The sequenced cases were selected for having the highest brain T cell transcript signatures. This CDR3 is 15 amino acids long. V lost 0 bases, J lost 0 bases, and 5 bases lay in between. Looked up from germline, CDR1 is LGHNA and CDR2 is YNFKEQ. Clones were sequenced by immunoSEQ multiplex PCR, and TCRdb holds only the in-frame ones, with some missing. The table shows roughly 64,000 clones, with approximately 95% occurring only once. The entry originates in a study of brain T cells in children with intractable seizures. This clonotype was obtained from a boy younger than two with focal cortical dysplasia and intractable seizures. The chain links TRBV4-2 to TRBJ2-2; D is unclear. The sequencing here drew on peripheral blood, taken at surgery. This chain's CDR3 is CASSQDLSNTGELFF. The DNA of the CDR3 is TGTGCCAGCAGCCAAGATTTGTCGAACACCGGGGAGCTGTTTTTT.